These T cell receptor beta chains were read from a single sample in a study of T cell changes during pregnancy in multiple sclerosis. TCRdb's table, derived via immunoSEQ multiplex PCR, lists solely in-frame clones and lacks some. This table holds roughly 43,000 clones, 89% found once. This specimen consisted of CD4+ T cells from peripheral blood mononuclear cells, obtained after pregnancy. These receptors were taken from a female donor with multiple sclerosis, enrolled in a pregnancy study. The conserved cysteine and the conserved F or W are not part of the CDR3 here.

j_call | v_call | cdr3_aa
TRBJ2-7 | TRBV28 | ASSSAGLTYEQY
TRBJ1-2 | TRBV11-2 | ASSLVGVDGYT
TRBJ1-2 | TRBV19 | ASTAGVNYGYT
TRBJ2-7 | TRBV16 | ASSQSRGYEQY
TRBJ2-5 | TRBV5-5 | ASSRGQGLETQY
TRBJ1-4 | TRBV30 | AWSPGTGGWSDEKLF
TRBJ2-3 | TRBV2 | ASSESTDTQY
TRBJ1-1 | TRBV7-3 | ASSLGGDTEAF
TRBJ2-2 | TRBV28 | ASSQGSRELF
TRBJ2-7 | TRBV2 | ASGGNYEQY
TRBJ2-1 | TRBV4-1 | ASSQSKGTGVNEQF
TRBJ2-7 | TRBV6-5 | ASSYAGTGSSYEQY
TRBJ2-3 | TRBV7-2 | ASSQLSSGIPDTQY
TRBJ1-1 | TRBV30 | AWSPQGFWNTEAF
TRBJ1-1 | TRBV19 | ASSFQFEAF
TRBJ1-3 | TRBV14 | ASSRGEGNTIY
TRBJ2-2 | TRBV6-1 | ASSEALAGGGELF
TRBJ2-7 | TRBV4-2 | ASSRNQGVEGEQY
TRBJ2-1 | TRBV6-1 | ASSENRLASQF
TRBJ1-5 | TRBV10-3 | AISELQVPTQNQPQH
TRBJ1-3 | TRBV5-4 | ASSSNQGASSGNTIY
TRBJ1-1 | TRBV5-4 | ASSSGQQGKNTEAF
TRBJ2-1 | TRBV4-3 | ASSQEGSTYYNEQF
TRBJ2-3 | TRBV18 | ASSFLAGALGDTQY
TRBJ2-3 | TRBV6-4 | ASSPVAGVSDTQY
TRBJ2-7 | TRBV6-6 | ASSPLGQGSEQY
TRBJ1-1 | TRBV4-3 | ASSLAGLRNTEAF
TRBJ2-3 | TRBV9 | ASSVGGGPVTDTQY
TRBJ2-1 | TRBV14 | ASSLFLDRGPF
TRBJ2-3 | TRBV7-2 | ASSLTGTLTDTQY
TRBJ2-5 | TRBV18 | ASSPPAPRETQY
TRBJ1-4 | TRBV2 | ASRRVATNEKLF
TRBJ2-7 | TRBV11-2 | ASSSSSGSSYEQY
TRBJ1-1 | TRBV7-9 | ASSLQGALNTEAF
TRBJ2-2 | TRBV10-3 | AISTSGFTGELF
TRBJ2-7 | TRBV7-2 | ASSAPGLGVAPEQY
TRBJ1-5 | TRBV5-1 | ASSLAGGHQPQH
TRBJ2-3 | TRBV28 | ASSLEGLAPH
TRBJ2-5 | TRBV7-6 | ASSLGLAGGETQY
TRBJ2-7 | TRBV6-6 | ASSWDRVEEQY
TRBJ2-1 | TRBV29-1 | SASTGSYNEQF
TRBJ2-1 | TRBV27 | ASRLNNEQF
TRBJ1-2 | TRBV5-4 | ASSLGGDRIGYT
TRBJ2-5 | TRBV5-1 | ASSSLAGVVETQY
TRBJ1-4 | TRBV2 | ASSDRVFGNEKLF
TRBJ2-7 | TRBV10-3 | AISEGTSIYEQY
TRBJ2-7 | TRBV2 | ASNGAYEQY
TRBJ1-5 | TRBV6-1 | ASSEAWTGRNQPQH
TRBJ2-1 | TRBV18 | ASSPGADEQF